What follows are 18 T cell receptor beta chains derived from one specimen sequenced in a study of control samples from healthy donors and cancer patients. Libraries were prepared by immunoSEQ multiplex PCR; TCRdb keeps only in-frame clonotypes and omits some of them. The sample contains some 150,000 clones, roughly 94% of which appear only once. The material sequenced was PBMCs. Receptors were obtained from a man aged 55 to 70 with colorectal cancer.

This chain uses TRBV5-8 with TRBJ1-4, with 8 positions matching TRBD1. Trimming at V came to 0 bases and at J to 2 bases, leaving 0 bases not matched to a gene. The germline CDR1 and CDR2 sequences are SGHTS and YDEGEE. The length of the CDR3 is 15 residues. CDR3 bases: TGTGCCAGCAGCTTGGGGGACAGGACTAATGAAAAACTGTTTTTT. It yields the protein CASSLGDRTNEKLFF.

The CDR3 DNA follows: TGTGCCAGCAGTGATCAGGGGTCCTATGGCTACACCTTC. Translation gives CASSDQGSYGYTF. The J gene is TRBJ1-2, the V gene TRBV2; D possibly corresponds to TRBD1 (6 bases). V dropped 3 bases and J dropped 4 bases, with 9 bases sitting between them. Germline-derived CDR1 and CDR2 are SNHLY and FYNNEI. The CDR3 sequence is 13 residues long.

This clone was seen only once. The CDR3 coding sequence is TGTGCCATCAGCGACACGAGCTCCTACAATGAGCAGTTCTTC. This gives the protein CAISDTSSYNEQFF. The chain uses TRBV10-3 and TRBJ2-1; D remains unclear. Germline CDR1 is ENHRY and CDR2 is SYGVKD. The CDR3 sequence is 14 residues long. V lost 6 bases and J lost 0, with 9 bases in between.

The chain combines TRBV11-2 with TRBJ2-2, with unresolved D. CDR1 and CDR2 from the germline V gene are SGHAT and FQNNGV. The V end lost 0 bases, the J end lost 5 bases, and 10 bases lay between the germline ends. The length of the CDR3 is 15 residues. The CDR3 DNA reads as TGTGCCAGCAGCTTAGATCGGGTAGCTACCGGGGAGCTGTTTTTT. Translating it yields CASSLDRVATGELFF.

V gene TRBV7-9 combines with J gene TRBJ2-2, with TRBD2 as a possible D gene (5 bases). V lost 2 bases to trimming and J lost 2 bases, with 12 bases between them. The CDR3 spans 16 residues. CDR1 and CDR2 from the germline V gene are SEHNR and FQNEAQ (reference sequence). The CDR3 region is CASSLSLAFNTGELFF. The CDR3 coding sequence is TGTGCCAGCAGCTTAAGTCTAGCCTTTAACACCGGGGAGCTGTTTTTT.

As for this clone: This CDR3 is also generated by other DNA sequences in the sample. The V gene is TRBV5-1, the J gene TRBJ2-7; 7 positions agree with TRBD1. V trimming: 4 bases; J trimming: 2 bases; junction bases outside the gene matches: 3. Per germline, CDR1 SGHRS and CDR2 YFSETQ. The CDR3 contains 13 residues. Written as DNA, the CDR3 is TGCGCCAGCAGCCCCGGGACAGCCTACGAGCAGTACTTC. Protein product: CASSPGTAYEQYF.

This chain connects TRBV6-5 to TRBJ1-6; 10 nucleotides align to TRBD1. Germline V gene lookup returns CDR1 MNHEY and CDR2 SVGAGI. V lost 6 bases, J lost 10 bases, and 3 bases stayed unmatched. The CDR3 sequence is 13 residues long. The CDR3 DNA reads TGTGCCAGCAGGGGACAGGGGTCGTCACCCCTCCACTTT. Translating it yields CASRGQGSSPLHF.

The V call is TRBV9, the J call TRBJ1-6; D remains unclear. The CDR3 has 15 residues. The ends were cut back, 0 bases at V and 0 bases at J, with 4 bases in the middle. CDR1 is SGDLS and CDR2 is YYNGEE in the germline V gene. CDR3 amino acids: CASSVDISYNSPLHF. DNA of the CDR3: TGTGCCAGCAGCGTAGACATCTCCTATAATTCACCCCTCCACTTT.

The rearrangement joins TRBV5-6 to TRBJ1-2; 8 bases agree with TRBD1. The CDR3 is 16 residues long. V trimming: 0 bases; J trimming: 4 bases; junction bases outside the gene matches: 8. CDR1 SGHDT and CDR2 YYEEEE come from the germline V gene. CDR3: CASSLEVLTGGYGYTF. CDR3 bases: TGTGCCAGCAGCTTGGAGGTTTTAACAGGGGGCTATGGCTACACCTTC. Full variable domain (outside the CDR3, taken from reference TRBV5-6 and TRBJ1-2): DAGVTQSPTHLIKTRGQQVTLRCSPKSGHDTVSWYQQALGQGPQFIFQYYEEEERQRGNFPDRFSGHQFPNYSSELNVNALLLGDSALYLCASSLEVLTGGYGYTFGSGTRLTVV.

For the CDR3, the DNA is TGTGCCAGCAGCTTGGATCGACAGGCTGGAAACACCATATATTTT. Its translation: CASSLDRQAGNTIYF. The gene calls are TRBV5-5 and TRBJ1-3; tentative D call: TRBD1 (6 bases). Per germline, CDR1 SGHKS and CDR2 YYEKEE (reference sequence). This CDR3 region has 15 residues. V was trimmed by 0 bases and J by 2 bases, leaving 9 bases between them.

The CDR3 is CASSQEGGASGSYEQYF. The CDR3 coding sequence is TGCGCCAGCAGCCAAGAAGGGGGAGCTAGCGGCTCCTACGAGCAGTACTTC. The rearrangement links TRBV4-1 to TRBJ2-7; perhaps TRBD2 as D (7 bases). The CDR3 spans 17 residues. Trimming took 0 bases from V and 0 from J, leaving 15 bases between them. Germline lookup yields CDR1 MGHRA and CDR2 YSYEKL.

This chain's CDR3 is CASSYDYATDTQYF. CDR3 in DNA: TGTGCCAGCAGCTATGACTATGCCACAGATACGCAGTATTTT. This chain uses TRBV11-2 with TRBJ2-3; tentatively, D is TRBD2 (5 bases). Trimming removed 4 bases at V and 2 bases at J, with 10 bases between. The CDR3 loop spans 14 amino acids. CDR1 is SGHAT and CDR2 is FQNNGV in the germline V gene.

This clone was counted a single time. This chain joins TRBV9 and TRBJ2-1; no clear D. Trimming took 0 bases from V and 0 from J, leaving 7 bases between them. Germline loops: CDR1 SGDLS, CDR2 YYNGEE. The CDR3 runs to 15 residues. Here the CDR3 reads CASSVVSDSYNEQFF. CDR3 nucleotide sequence: TGTGCCAGCAGCGTAGTTTCAGACTCCTACAATGAGCAGTTCTTC.

Notes on this clone: Relative to the germline gene, one junction end is altered; a read error may explain this. The chain has TRBV24-1 and TRBJ2-2; D is perhaps TRBD1 or TRBD2 (5 bases each). The germline V gene encodes CDR1 KGHDR and CDR2 SFDVKD. The CDR3 loop spans 15 amino acids. The CDR3 region has the DNA TGTGCCACCAGCGATTCGGGGCTTAACACCGGGGAGCTGTTTTTT. This codes for CATSDSGLNTGELFF.

The genes are TRBV2 and TRBJ1-2; D ambiguous. Per germline, CDR1 SNHLY and CDR2 FYNNEI. This CDR3 spans 11 amino acids. V lost 1 base and J 7 bases, leaving 4 bases between the germline ends. CDR3 region: CASSEGLGYTF. The CDR3 DNA sequence: TGTGCCAGCAGTGAAGGGCTTGGCTACACCTTC.

Regarding this clone: Germline and junction disagree at one end, which may indicate a read error. V is TRBV12-3 or TRBV12-4 and J is TRBJ1-2; the D gene is possibly TRBD1 (5 bases). CDR3 length: 13 residues. This chain's CDR3 is CASSLDSHYGYTF. The CDR3 DNA follows: TGTGCCAGCAGCTTAGACAGCCACTATGGCTACACCTTC.

The chain links TRBV5-6 to TRBJ1-6; 9 bases fit TRBD1. This CDR3 has 17 amino acids. Trimming at V came to 2 bases and at J to 1 base, leaving 4 bases not matched to a gene. Germline lookup yields CDR1 SGHDT and CDR2 YYEEEE. The CDR3 DNA follows: TGTGCCAGCAGCTTTCAACAGGGGGCTTCCTATAATTCACCCCTCCACTTT. This encodes CASSFQQGASYNSPLHF.

The genes are TRBV5-1 and TRBJ2-7; 8 bases align to TRBD1. This CDR3 comprises 15 residues. V trimming: 4 bases; J trimming: 8 bases; junction bases outside the gene matches: 14. CDR1 is SGHRS and CDR2 is YFSETQ in the germline V gene. This chain's CDR3 is CASSPGTGREWKQYF. Written as DNA, the CDR3 is TGCGCCAGCAGCCCCGGGACAGGTAGGGAGTGGAAGCAGTACTTC.